In this sample, the clone carrying this T cell receptor (beta chain) turned up a few times. Its matching antigen is unknown. This sample was taken from a study of T-cell memory formation after mild COVID-19. Findings and caveats of the study: The second-wave clones peaking on day 37 were not confirmed as SARS-CoV-2-specific. The main location of contracting CD4+ clones was CM and EM, and that of contracting CD8+ clones was EMRA.

TCRdb independently ran MiXCR on the 5' RACE reads; one entry per CDR3 protein. The sample lists fewer than 250,000 distinct CDR3 sequences; around 26% were seen once. The germline V and J ends were trimmed by 4 bases and 9 bases, with 7 bases remaining between them. The CDR3 covers 11 residues. Germline CDR1 is MNHEY and CDR2 is SVGAGI. What was sequenced was PBMCs or a T cell subset sorted from them (not recorded which). The receptor comes from an adult woman who had mild COVID-19 (a few samples of this study predate the infection). Cell type and time point are not known. This rearrangement joins TRBV6-5 to TRBJ2-1; D unclear. The CDR3 nucleotides read TGTGCCAGCAGTTCGAACAGTGAGCAGTTCTTC. Residues: CASSSNSEQFF.